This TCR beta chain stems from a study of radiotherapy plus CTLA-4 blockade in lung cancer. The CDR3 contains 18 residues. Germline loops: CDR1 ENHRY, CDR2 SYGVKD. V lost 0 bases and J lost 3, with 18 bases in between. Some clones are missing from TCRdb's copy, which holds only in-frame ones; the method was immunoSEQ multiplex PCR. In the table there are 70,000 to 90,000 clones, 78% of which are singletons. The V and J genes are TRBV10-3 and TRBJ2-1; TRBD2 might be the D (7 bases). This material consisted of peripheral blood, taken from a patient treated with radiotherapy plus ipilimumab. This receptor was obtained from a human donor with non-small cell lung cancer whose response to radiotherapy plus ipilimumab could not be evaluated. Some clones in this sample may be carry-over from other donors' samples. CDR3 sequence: CAISESARAGASYNEQFF. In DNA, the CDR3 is TGTGCCATCAGTGAGTCTGCTAGGGCGGGGGCGAGCTACAATGAGCAGTTCTTC.